This paragraph covers one T cell receptor beta chain sequence. The donors, healthy Caucasians from Russia, were aged roughly 6 to 100. This sample stems from a study of blood T cells in healthy people across ages. It was with a sample-barcoded 5' primer and a J-beta primer mix that a second PCR of about 6 to 12 cycles was run. Each cDNA was tagged by a template-switch adaptor containing 12 random nucleotides. TCRdb redid the calling of the 5' RACE reads with MiXCR, one entry per CDR3 protein. The table records about 1.6 million distinct CDR3 sequences, about 35% of them present only once. The CDR3 contains 14 residues. Germline assignment: CDR1 SGDLS and CDR2 YYNGEE. V trimming: 7 bases; J trimming: 3 bases; junction bases outside the gene matches: 8.

The TCR sequence derives from a woman aged 25 to 45 in good health. The sequencing sample was made of blood. The chain has TRBV9 and TRBJ2-7; 9 nucleotides line up with TRBD1. The CDR3 is CASGGTGTDYEQYF. The CDR3 bases are TGTGCCAGCGGCGGGACAGGGACAGACTACGAGCAGTACTTC.